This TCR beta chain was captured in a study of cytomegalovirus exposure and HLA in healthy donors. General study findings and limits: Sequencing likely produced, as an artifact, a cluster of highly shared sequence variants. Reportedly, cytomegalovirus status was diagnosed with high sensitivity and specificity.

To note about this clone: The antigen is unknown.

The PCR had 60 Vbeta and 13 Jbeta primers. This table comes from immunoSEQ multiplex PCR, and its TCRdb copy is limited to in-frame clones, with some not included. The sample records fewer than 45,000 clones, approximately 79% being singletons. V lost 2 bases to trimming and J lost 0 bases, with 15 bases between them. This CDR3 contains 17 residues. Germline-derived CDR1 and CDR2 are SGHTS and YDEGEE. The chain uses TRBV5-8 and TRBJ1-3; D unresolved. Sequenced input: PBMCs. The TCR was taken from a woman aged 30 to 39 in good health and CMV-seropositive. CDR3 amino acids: CASSLFRSSSSGNTIYF. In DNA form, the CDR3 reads TGTGCCAGCAGCTTATTTCGTAGCTCAAGCTCTGGAAACACCATATATTTT.